This passage covers 8 T cell receptor beta chains from one sample sequenced in a study of blood T cells in healthy people across ages. The second PCR ran about 6 to 12 cycles with a sample-barcoded 5' primer and J-beta primers. TCRdb re-called the 5' RACE reads with MiXCR, one entry per CDR3 protein. This sample has hundreds of thousands of distinct CDR3 sequences, with around 26% found just once. Sequencing was carried out using blood. The receptors derive from a woman older than 75 in good health.

To note about this clonotype: This is likely a read error, given that the CDR3 carries no conserved phenylalanine or tryptophan at its end. This chain links TRBV5-1 with TRBJ2-5; unclear D gene. Trimming pared 0 bases from V and 1 base from J, leaving 7 bases between. The CDR3 extends over 14 amino acids. CDR1 and CDR2 (germline): SGHRS, YFSETQ. CDR3 in amino acids: CASSLGRVQETQYV. CDR3 DNA sequence: TGCGCCAGCAGCTTGGGACGGGTCCAAGAGACCCAGTACGTC.

This clonotype was detected a few times. The chain employs TRBV24-1 and TRBJ2-1, with 12 bases lining up with TRBD2. CDR1 is KGHDR and CDR2 is SFDVKD in the germline V gene. The CDR3 contains 16 residues. V lost 2 bases to trimming and J lost 3 bases; unmatched junction nucleotides: 1. The CDR3 here is CATSDSSGGVYNEQFF. The CDR3 nucleotides read TGTGCCACCAGTGATTCTAGCGGGGGGGTCTACAATGAGCAGTTCTTC.

This clonotype was observed at least ten times. This chain joins TRBV9 and TRBJ2-7; tentatively, D is TRBD2 (6 bases). CDR1 is SGDLS and CDR2 is YYNGEE in the germline V gene. With 0 bases removed from V and 5 bases from J, the gap between germline ends came to 15 bases. This CDR3 is 15 amino acids long. The CDR3, as DNA: TGTGCCAGCAGCGTAGTGGGACTTCGGTCGGACGAGCAGTACTTC. This encodes CASSVVGLRSDEQYF.

The chain carries TRBV7-2 and TRBJ1-5; D ambiguous. Trimming stripped 3 bases from V and 4 bases from J, with 13 bases between. This CDR3 comprises 15 residues. Germline assignment: CDR1 SGHTA and CDR2 FQGNSA. CDR3 DNA sequence: TGTGCCAGCAGCTTGGGAGGCCCGCCTAATCAGCCCCAGCATTTT. Amino acids: CASSLGGPPNQPQHF.

This chain links TRBV20-1 with TRBJ2-7; tentatively, D is TRBD1 (5 bases). The end of the DNA aligns better with TRBJ2-5, so the J call may be wrong. The CDR3 covers 12 residues. Germline CDR1 is DFQATT and CDR2 is SNEGSKA (reference sequence). This CDR3 is CSASGREQTQYF. For the CDR3, the DNA is TGCAGTGCTAGCGGCAGGGAACAGACCCAGTACTTC.

The chain's CDR3 is CASSPLRGRTDTQYF. CDR3 bases: TGTGCCAGCAGTCCCCTGAGGGGACGCACAGATACGCAGTATTTT. The chain links TRBV6-2 or TRBV6-3 to TRBJ2-3; D tentatively reads TRBD1 or TRBD2 (5 bases each). The germline V gene encodes CDR1 MNHEY and CDR2 SVGEGT. CDR3 length: 15 amino acids. The V end lost 5 bases, the J end lost 1 base, and 13 bases lay between the germline ends.

The J gene is TRBJ2-3, the V gene TRBV2, with 10 bases lining up with TRBD1. The CDR3 is 15 residues long. The trim removed 7 bases at V and 6 bases at J, leaving 10 bases unmatched. Germline values: CDR1 SNHLY, CDR2 FYNNEI. CDR3 sequence: CASILRTGGDDTQYF. The DNA of the CDR3 is TGTGCCAGCATACTCCGGACAGGGGGTGACGATACGCAGTATTTT.

V gene TRBV5-1 combines with J gene TRBJ1-1; 10 positions agree with TRBD1. The CDR3 has 15 amino acids. Germline CDR1 SGHRS, CDR2 YFSETQ. The J segment lost 2 bases and the V segment lost 4 bases, leaving 5 bases of the junction unmatched. The CDR3 DNA sequence: TGCGCCAGCAGCATCGGGACAGGGGTAAACACTGAAGCTTTCTTT. This codes for CASSIGTGVNTEAFF.